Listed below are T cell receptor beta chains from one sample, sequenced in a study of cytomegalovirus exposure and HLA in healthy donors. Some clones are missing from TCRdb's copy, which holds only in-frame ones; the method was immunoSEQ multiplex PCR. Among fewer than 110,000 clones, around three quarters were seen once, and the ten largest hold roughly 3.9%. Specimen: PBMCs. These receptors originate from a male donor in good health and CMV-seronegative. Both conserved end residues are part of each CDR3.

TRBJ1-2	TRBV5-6	CASSLGPSYGYTF
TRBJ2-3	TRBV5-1	CASSLGVTSGGTDTQYF
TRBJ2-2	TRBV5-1	CASSLVSQARQFGELFF
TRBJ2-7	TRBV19	CASSIPALQGAQDEQYF
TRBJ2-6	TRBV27	CASRNTGANVLTF
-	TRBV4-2	CASSRGLSGTSGVYEQYF
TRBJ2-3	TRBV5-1	CASSSQGTDTQYF
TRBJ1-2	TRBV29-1	CSVEGTGGYYGYTF
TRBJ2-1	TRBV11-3	CASSPRVEDEQFF
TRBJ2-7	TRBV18	CASSPERQGLSYEQYF
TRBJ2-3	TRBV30	CAWSVLSGVTDTQYF
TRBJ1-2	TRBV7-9	CASSSRNYGYTF
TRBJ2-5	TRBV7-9	CASSSETQATTAQYF
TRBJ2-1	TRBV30	CAWSVRGWGTSGTSYNEQFF
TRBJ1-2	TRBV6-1	CASSHPSGYGYTF
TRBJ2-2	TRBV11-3	CASSPGGTGELFF
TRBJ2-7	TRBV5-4	CASSYGTPDSPYEQYF
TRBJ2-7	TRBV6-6	CASCHGLGDFEQYF
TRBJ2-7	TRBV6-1	CASRSSGSYEQYF
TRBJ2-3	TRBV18	CASSPPGTDTQYF
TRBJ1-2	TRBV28	CASSPTGDLDGYTF
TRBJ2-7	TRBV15	CATSGWGQYEQYF
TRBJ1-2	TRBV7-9	CASSSGTKKAGYTF
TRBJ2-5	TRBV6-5	CASRADRGFETQYF
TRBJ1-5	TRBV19	CASSIGRVWNQPQHF
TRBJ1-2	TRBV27	CASRGTGGEDTF
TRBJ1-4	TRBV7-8	CASSLTGLPVQTNEKLFF
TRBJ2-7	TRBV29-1	CSVTRGSSYEQYF
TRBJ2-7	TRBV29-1	CSIQASYEQYF
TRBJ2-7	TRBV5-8	CASSPGQGRYEQYF
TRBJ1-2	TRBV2	CASTARTANYGYTF
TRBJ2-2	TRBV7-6	CASSLGGRPNTGELFF
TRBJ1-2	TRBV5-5	CASSLTGGNYGYTF
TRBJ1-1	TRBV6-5	CASSFGQGNTEAFF
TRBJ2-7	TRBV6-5	CASSRPSTPYEQYF
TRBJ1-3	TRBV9	CASSATVSSGNTIYF
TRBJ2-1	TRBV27	CASSTVAGVSYNEQFF
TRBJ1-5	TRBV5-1	CASSLEDRGGPQHF
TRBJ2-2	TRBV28	CASSNPGLAGGPVGELFF
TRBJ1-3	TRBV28	CASSTPGGSGEPRGGSGNTIYF
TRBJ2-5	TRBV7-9	CASSATGIPDSGGETQYF
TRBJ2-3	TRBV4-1	CASSQVGREVLTDTQYF
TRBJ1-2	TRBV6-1	CASSEVGTAGYTF
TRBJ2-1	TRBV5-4	CASSSRGSGYNEQFF
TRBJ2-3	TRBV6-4	CASSEGQGATDTQYF